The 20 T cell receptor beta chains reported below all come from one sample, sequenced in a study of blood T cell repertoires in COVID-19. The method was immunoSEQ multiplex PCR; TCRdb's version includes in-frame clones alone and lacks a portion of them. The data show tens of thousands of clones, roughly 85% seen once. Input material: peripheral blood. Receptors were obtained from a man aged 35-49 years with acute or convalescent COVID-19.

CDR3 in DNA: TGTGCCACGAGAGGTCAGTCGAATGAAAAACTGTTTTTT. This encodes CATRGQSNEKLFF. The V call is TRBV19, the J call TRBJ1-4; D gene ambiguous. Germline lookup yields CDR1 LNHDA and CDR2 SQIVND (reference sequence). V lost 10 bases and J 5 bases, leaving 14 bases between the germline ends. This CDR3 spans 13 amino acids.

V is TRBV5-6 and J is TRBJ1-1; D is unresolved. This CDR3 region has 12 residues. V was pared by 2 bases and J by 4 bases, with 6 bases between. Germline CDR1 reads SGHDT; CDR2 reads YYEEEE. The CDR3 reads CASSFLLTEAFF. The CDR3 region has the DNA TGTGCCAGCAGCTTTCTCCTCACTGAAGCTTTCTTT. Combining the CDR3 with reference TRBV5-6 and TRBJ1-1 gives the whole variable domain DAGVTQSPTHLIKTRGQQVTLRCSPKSGHDTVSWYQQALGQGPQFIFQYYEEEERQRGNFPDRFSGHQFPNYSSELNVNALLLGDSALYLCASSFLLTEAFFGQGTRLTVV.

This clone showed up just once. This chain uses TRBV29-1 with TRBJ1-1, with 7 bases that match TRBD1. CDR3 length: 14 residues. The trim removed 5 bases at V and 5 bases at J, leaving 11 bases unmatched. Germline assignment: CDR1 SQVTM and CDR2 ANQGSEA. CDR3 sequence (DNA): TGCAGCGTTTGTGTGACAGGGCTGGTAACTGAAGCTTTCTTT. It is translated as CSVCVTGLVTEAFF.

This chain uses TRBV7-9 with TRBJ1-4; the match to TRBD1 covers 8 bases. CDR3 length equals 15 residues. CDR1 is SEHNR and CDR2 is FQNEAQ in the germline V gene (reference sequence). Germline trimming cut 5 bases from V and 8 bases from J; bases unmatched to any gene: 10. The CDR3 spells CASSQGAEYWEKLFF. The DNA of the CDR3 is TGTGCCAGCAGCCAGGGGGCGGAATATTGGGAAAAACTGTTTTTT.

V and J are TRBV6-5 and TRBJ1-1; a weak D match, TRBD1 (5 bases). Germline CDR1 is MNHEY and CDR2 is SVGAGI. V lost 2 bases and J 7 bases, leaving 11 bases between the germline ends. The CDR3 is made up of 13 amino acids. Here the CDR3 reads CASSYLRGGEAFF. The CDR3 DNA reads TGTGCCAGCAGTTACCTGCGGGGCGGTGAAGCTTTCTTT.

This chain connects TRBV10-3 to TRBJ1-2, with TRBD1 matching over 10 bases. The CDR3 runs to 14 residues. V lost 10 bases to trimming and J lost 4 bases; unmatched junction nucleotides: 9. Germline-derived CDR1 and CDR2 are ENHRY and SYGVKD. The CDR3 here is CATHGQGEIYGYTF. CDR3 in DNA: TGTGCCACACATGGACAGGGGGAGATCTATGGCTACACCTTC.

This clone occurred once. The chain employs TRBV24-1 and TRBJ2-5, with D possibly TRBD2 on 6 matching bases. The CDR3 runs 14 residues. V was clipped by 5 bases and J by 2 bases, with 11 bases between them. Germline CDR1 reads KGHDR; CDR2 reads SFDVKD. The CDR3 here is CATSVGTAQETQYF. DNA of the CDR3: TGTGCCACCAGTGTTGGGACTGCACAAGAGACCCAGTACTTC.

Here the CDR3 reads CASSLRDEQYF. In nucleotides, the CDR3 is TGTGCCAGCAGCTTGAGGGACGAGCAGTACTTC. The chain links TRBV7-9 to TRBJ2-7; D is possibly TRBD2 (5 bases). Germline CDR1 SEHNR, CDR2 FQNEAQ (reference sequence). This CDR3 has 11 amino acids. V dropped 3 bases and J dropped 5 bases, with 5 bases sitting between them.

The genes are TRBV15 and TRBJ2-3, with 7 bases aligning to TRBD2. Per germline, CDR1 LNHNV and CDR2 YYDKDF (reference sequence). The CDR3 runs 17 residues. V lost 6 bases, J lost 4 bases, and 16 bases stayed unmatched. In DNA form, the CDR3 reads TGTGCCACCAGTTGGGGGGGTGGCCCCAAGGGCCCAGATACGCAGTATTTT. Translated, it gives CATSWGGGPKGPDTQYF.

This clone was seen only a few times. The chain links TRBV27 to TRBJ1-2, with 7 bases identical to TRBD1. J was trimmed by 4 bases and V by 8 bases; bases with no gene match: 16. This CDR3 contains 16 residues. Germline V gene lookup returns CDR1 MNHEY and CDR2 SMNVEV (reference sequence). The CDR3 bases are TGTGCCAGCCGCAGGGGGAGTGGGCAGAAAGGCTATGGCTACACCTTC. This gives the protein CASRRGSGQKGYGYTF.

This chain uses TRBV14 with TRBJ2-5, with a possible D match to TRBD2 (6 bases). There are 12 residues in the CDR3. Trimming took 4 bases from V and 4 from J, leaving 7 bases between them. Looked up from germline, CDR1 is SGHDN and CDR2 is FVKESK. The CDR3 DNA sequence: TGTGCCAGCAGCCGGGGGGTAGAGACCCAGTACTTC. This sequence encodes CASSRGVETQYF.

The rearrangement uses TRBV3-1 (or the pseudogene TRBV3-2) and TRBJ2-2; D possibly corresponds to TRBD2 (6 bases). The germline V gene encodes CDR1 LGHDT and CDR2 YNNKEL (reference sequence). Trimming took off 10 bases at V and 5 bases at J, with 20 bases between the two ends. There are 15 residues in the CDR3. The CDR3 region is CAMRGLREPTGELFF. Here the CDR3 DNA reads TGTGCCATGCGGGGCCTCCGGGAACCTACCGGGGAGCTGTTTTTT.

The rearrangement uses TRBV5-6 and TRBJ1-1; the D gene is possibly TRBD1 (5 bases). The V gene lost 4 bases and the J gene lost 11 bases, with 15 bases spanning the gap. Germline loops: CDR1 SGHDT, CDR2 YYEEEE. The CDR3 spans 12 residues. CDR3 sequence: CASSRGGERAFF. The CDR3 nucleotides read TGTGCCAGCAGCCGGGGGGGAGAGAGGGCTTTCTTT.

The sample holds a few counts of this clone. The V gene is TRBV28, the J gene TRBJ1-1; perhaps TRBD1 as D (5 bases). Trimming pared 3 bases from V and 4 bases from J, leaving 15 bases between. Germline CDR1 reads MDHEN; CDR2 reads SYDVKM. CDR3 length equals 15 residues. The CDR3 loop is CASSLGGGVGTEAFF. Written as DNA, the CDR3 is TGTGCCAGCAGTTTGGGGGGAGGGGTCGGCACTGAAGCTTTCTTT.

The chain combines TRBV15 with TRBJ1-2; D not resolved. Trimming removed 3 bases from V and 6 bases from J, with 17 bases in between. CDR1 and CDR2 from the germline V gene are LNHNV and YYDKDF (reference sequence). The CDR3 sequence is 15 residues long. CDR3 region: CATSRVVAGLDGYTF. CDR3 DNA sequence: TGTGCCACCAGCAGGGTTGTGGCAGGCCTTGATGGCTACACCTTC.

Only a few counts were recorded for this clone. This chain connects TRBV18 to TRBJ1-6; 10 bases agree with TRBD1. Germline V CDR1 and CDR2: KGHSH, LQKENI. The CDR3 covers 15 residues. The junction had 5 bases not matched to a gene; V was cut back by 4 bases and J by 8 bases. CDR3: CASSRSGTGDSPLHF. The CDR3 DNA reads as TGTGCCAGCTCACGGTCCGGGACAGGGGATTCACCCCTCCACTTT.

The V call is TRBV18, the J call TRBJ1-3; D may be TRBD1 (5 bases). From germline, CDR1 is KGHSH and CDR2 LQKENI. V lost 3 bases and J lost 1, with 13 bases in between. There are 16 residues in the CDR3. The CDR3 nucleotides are TGTGCCAGCTCACCTGGAGGGGTCCGTTCTGGAAACACCATATATTTT. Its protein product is CASSPGGVRSGNTIYF.

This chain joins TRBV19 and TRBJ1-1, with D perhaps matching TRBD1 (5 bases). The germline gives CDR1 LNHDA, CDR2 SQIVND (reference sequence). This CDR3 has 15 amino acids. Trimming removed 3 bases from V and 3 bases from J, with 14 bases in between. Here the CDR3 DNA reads TGTGCCAGTAGTATCGATGTGGGGGGATACACTGAAGCTTTCTTT. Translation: CASSIDVGGYTEAFF.

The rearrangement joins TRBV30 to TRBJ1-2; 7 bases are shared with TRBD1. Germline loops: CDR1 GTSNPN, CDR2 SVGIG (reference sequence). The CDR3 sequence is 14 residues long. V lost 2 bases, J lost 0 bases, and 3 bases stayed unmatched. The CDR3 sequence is CAWSRTGANYGYTF. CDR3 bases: TGTGCCTGGAGTAGGACAGGAGCTAACTATGGCTACACCTTC.

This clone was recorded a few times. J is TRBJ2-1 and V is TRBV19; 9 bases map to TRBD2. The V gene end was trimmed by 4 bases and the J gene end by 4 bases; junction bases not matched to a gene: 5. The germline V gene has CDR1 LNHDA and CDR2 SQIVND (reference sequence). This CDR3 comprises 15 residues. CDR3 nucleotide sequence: TGTGCCAGTAGTACTGCGGGGGGGATATACAATGAGCAGTTCTTC. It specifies CASSTAGGIYNEQFF.